This TCR beta chain was found in a study of blood T cell repertoires in COVID-19. Overall study: Specimens from acute and convalescent COVID-19 originated in the United States, Italy and Spain. T cells, B-cell-depleted T cells, or PBMCs supplied cDNA or gDNA.

Per the original data handling: Using reference gene primer amplification, nucleated cell counts were estimated. This table comes from immunoSEQ multiplex PCR, and its TCRdb copy is limited to in-frame clones, with some not included. That table gives V, J and clone size, and the DNA gave D and trimming. The data hold 110,000 or so clones, with roughly 79% observed a single time. V gave up 0 bases and J gave up 7 bases, with 12 bases separating them. The CDR3 is 14 amino acids. The germline CDR1 and CDR2 sequences are LNHDA and SQIVND (reference sequence). The clonotype was recovered from a man older than 75 with acute or convalescent COVID-19. The specimen sequenced was peripheral blood. This chain links TRBV19 with TRBJ1-2; D is possibly TRBD1 (5 bases). The CDR3 coding sequence is TGTGCCAGTAGTATAGATCGGGGGATGGGTGGCTACACCTTC. Its protein is CASSIDRGMGGYTF. Full variable domain (remainder filled in from reference TRBV19 and TRBJ1-2): DGGITQSPKYLFRKEGQNVTLSCEQNLNHDAMYWYRQDPGQGLRLIYYSQIVNDFQKGDIAEGYSVSREKKESFPLTVTSAQKNPTAFYLCASSIDRGMGGYTFGSGTRLTVV.